This is a list of T cell receptor beta chains from one sample in a study of shared clonotypes between healthy human individuals. TCRdb keeps only in-frame clones here, not all; method: immunoSEQ multiplex PCR. The sample includes roughly 2.1 million clones, approximately 94% seen only once; the top ten take about 1.8%. Input material: naive CD8+ T cells from PBMCs. These receptors originate from a man in his late teens or twenties in good health. Some clones in this sample may be carry-over from other donors' samples. The CDR3 runs from the conserved cysteine through the conserved F or W. D genes are given only for firm matches.

D gene	V gene	J gene	CDR3 protein
NA	TRBV9	TRBJ1-1	CASSVDSTAALEAFF
TRBD2	TRBV30	TRBJ2-1	CAWSVPWSAGGFDEQFF
NA	TRBV9	TRBJ2-1	CASSVAPGVNNEQFF
NA	TRBV2	TRBJ1-2	CASSEEVGGNGGYTF
NA	TRBV7-9	TRBJ2-3	CASSLEGVSTDTQYF
NA	TRBV9	TRBJ1-1	CASSLFSTNTEAFF
NA	TRBV6-6	TRBJ2-5	CASSPDSLETQYF
TRBD2	TRBV28	TRBJ2-7	CASSFLASGRGEQYF
NA	TRBV10-3	TRBJ2-5	CATTIGRGQETQYF
TRBD2	TRBV9	TRBJ2-7	CASSEEREVYSEQYF
NA	TRBV27	TRBJ2-7	CASSRGAGAVNIKQYF
NA	TRBV27	TRBJ2-7	CASSSAYEQYF
NA	TRBV7-9	TRBJ2-7	CASSPAGPSYEQYF
TRBD2	TRBV7-9	TRBJ2-5	CASSLPSAGETEETQYF
TRBD1	TRBV6-5	TRBJ1-1	CASSMGQYTEAFF
NA	TRBV5-4	TRBJ2-1	CASSLVSGGTVDEQFF